This T cell receptor (beta chain) was obtained from a study of OX40 agonist ivuxolimab in advanced cancers. Across the study: Every 2 weeks, patients received ivuxolimab intravenously, dosed at 0.01 to 10 mg/kg. Patients enrolled in dose escalation were diagnosed with hepatocellular carcinoma, melanoma, renal cell or head and neck cancer.

This CDR3 comprises 15 residues. Trimming cost V 5 bases and J 0 bases; bases outside gene matches: 9. Germline V gene lookup returns CDR1 SQVTM and CDR2 ANQGSEA. Whole-study results and caveats: Expanded peripheral T cell antigen specificity was not determined.

Sequencing used immunoSEQ multiplex PCR; TCRdb keeps in-frame clones, though not all of them. The profile covers roughly 48,000 clones, with 65% to 85% appearing a single time and 1.1% taken by the ten largest. As to this clone: Its antigen is as yet unknown.

Specimen: CD4+ or CD8+ T cells sorted from blood, collected in a trial of the OX40 agonist ivuxolimab. The sequence was obtained from an adult with an advanced solid tumor such as melanoma, head and neck, liver or kidney cancer. The chain links TRBV29-1 to TRBJ2-5, with TRBD2 identical over 7 bases. As DNA, the CDR3 is TGCAGCGTTACCGGACGGGAGGTACACCAAGAGACCCAGTACTTC. It codes for CSVTGREVHQETQYF.